Below are 8 T cell receptor beta chains sequenced from a single sample in a study of neurological immune-mediated disorders. The time point was: longitudinal time-point 1 (baseline). MiXCR, applied by TCRdb to the 5' RACE reads, yields one record per CDR3 protein. There are around 71,000 distinct CDR3 sequences in the sample; approximately 14% occur only once, and 4.6% lies in the top ten. Sequenced material: PBMCs. The receptor source for this set is a female donor with HTLV-1-associated myelopathy (HAM/TSP).

The rearrangement joins TRBV30 to TRBJ1-1; tentative D call: TRBD1 (5 bases). CDR1 GTSNPN and CDR2 SVGIG come from the germline V gene (reference sequence). The CDR3 runs 10 residues. CDR3 region: CLAEGTEAFF. CDR3 coding DNA: TGTCTGGCGGAGGGGACTGAAGCTTTCTTT.

This clonotype was found many times. The chain couples TRBV16 to TRBJ1-2; D possibly corresponds to TRBD1 (6 bases). From germline, CDR1 is KGHSY and CDR2 FQNENV. This CDR3 is built from 12 residues. Trimming pared 5 bases from V and 6 bases from J, leaving 10 bases between. The CDR3 DNA sequence: TGTGCCAGCAGCGAACAGGGTCATGGCTACACCTTC. This codes for CASSEQGHGYTF.

The V and J genes are TRBV7-9 and TRBJ2-3; 11 nucleotides align to TRBD2. After removal of 1 base from V and 3 bases from J, the junction contained 6 bases not matched to a gene. The CDR3 extends over 17 amino acids. Germline V gives CDR1 SEHNR, CDR2 FQNEAQ (reference sequence). CDR3 residues: CASSLETLAGVTDTQYF. The CDR3 nucleotides are TGTGCCAGCAGCTTAGAGACACTAGCGGGGGTTACAGATACGCAGTATTTT.

This clonotype was counted at least ten times. This sequence joins TRBV29-1 and TRBJ2-7; 8 bases are a match to TRBD2. Losses at the gene ends were 4 bases for V and 3 bases for J; bases not matched to a gene: 14. The CDR3 is 16 residues long. Germline assignment: CDR1 SQVTM and CDR2 ANQGSEA. CDR3 DNA sequence: TGCAGCGTTGTACGCTCTTTCCGGCTAGCGGGCTACGAGCAGTACTTC. Its translation is CSVVRSFRLAGYEQYF.

This clonotype has ten or more counts. The rearrangement uses TRBV5-1 and TRBJ2-7, with D uncertain. The germline CDR1 and CDR2 sequences are SGHRS and YFSETQ. Trimming left V 4 bases short and J 5 bases short, with 13 bases between. The CDR3 contains 13 residues. The CDR3 region is CASSQDGPNEQYF. The CDR3 DNA reads as TGCGCCAGCAGCCAAGACGGGCCCAACGAGCAGTACTTC.

This clonotype was seen a handful of times. The chain combines TRBV7-9 with TRBJ2-7; TRBD1 is a possible D gene (5 bases). V lost 2 bases and J lost 5, with 10 bases in between. The germline V gene encodes CDR1 SEHNR and CDR2 FQNEAQ (reference sequence). The CDR3 is made up of 13 amino acids. For the CDR3, the DNA is TGTGCCAGCAGCTTACAGGGATTCGACGAGCAGTACTTC. Translated: CASSLQGFDEQYF.

This clonotype was counted at least ten times. A much larger clone differs by one base, so this may be a read error. V and J are TRBV11-2 and TRBJ2-7; D is ambiguous. Germline V lookup: CDR1 SGHAT, CDR2 FQNNGV. There are 11 residues in the CDR3. V lost 5 bases and J 1 base, leaving 3 bases between the germline ends. The CDR3 DNA sequence: TGTGCCAGCAGCCAATCCTACGAGCAGTACTTC. Protein sequence: CASSQSYEQYF.

The table lists this clonotype with many counts. J is TRBJ1-1 and V is TRBV10-3; D possibly corresponds to TRBD1 (6 bases). V lost 11 bases, J lost 0 bases, and 13 bases lay in between. CDR3 length equals 13 residues. Germline CDR1 reads ENHRY; CDR2 reads SYGVKD. The CDR3 region has the DNA TGTGCCTCGCAGGGGTCTTTGAACACTGAAGCTTTCTTT. Protein sequence: CASQGSLNTEAFF.